The rows below give T cell receptor beta chains drawn from one sample of a study of cytomegalovirus exposure and HLA in healthy donors. Profiling relied on immunoSEQ multiplex PCR, and the TCRdb table lists in-frame clones only, not all of them. The profile shows some 250,000 clones, around 90% of them singletons. The specimen was PBMCs. These receptors were collected from a woman aged 18-35 years in good health and CMV-seronegative. Both conserved end residues are part of each CDR3. Fields, in order: CDR3 protein, CDR3 DNA, V gene, clone size, J gene, D gene, CDR3 length. D genes are given only for firm matches. Clone size is shown for a subset of rows, as once, few, many or a class of expanded clone.

CAISPMGSTGNTIYF TGTGCCATCAGCCCAATGGGCAGCACTGGAAACACCATATATTTT TRBV10-3 NA TRBJ1-3 NA 15
CASSTGTGGNSPLHF TGTGCCAGCAGTACCGGGACAGGGGGTAATTCACCCCTCCACTTT TRBV6-5 NA TRBJ1-6 TRBD1 15
CASSLRTANTEAFF TGTGCCAGCAGCTTAAGGACAGCGAACACTGAAGCTTTCTTT TRBV7-9 NA TRBJ1-1 NA 14
CASSLGMAGLSSYNSPLHF TGTGCCAGCAGCTTGGGAATGGCAGGCCTAAGCTCCTATAATTCACCCCTCCACTTT TRBV5-6 NA TRBJ1-6 NA 19
CASSPPPGQGFYNEQFF TGTGCCAGCAGCCCACCCCCGGGACAGGGATTTTACAATGAGCAGTTCTTC TRBV7-3 NA TRBJ2-1 TRBD1 17
CASTRGGTGITGELFF TGTGCCAGCACCCGCGGAGGGACAGGGATCACCGGGGAGCTGTTTTTT TRBV28 NA TRBJ2-2 TRBD1 16
CASSPRQGGDGYTF TGTGCCAGCAGCCCTCGACAGGGGGGGGACGGCTACACCTTC TRBV7-8 NA TRBJ1-2 TRBD1 14
CASSQDTGTNEKLFF TGTGCCAGCAGCCAAGATACAGGAACTAATGAAAAACTGTTTTTT TRBV4-2 few TRBJ1-4 NA 15
CASSYKAEYYGYTF TGTGCCAGCAGTTACAAAGCGGAATACTATGGCTACACCTTC TRBV6-5 NA TRBJ1-2 NA 14
CASSVYQGTWNTGELFF TGTGCCAGCAGCGTCTACCAGGGAACCTGGAACACCGGGGAGCTGTTTTTT TRBV9 NA TRBJ2-2 NA 17
CASSLGGTTDTQYF TGTGCCAGCAGCTTGGGAGGAACCACAGATACGCAGTATTTT TRBV5-4 NA TRBJ2-3 NA 14
CASSFPYPDQPQHF TGTGCCAGCAGTTTCCCTTATCCCGATCAGCCCCAGCATTTT TRBV28 NA TRBJ1-5 NA 14
CASTRTWTGDYGYTF TGTGCCAGCACCCGAACTTGGACAGGGGACTATGGCTACACCTTC TRBV7-9 few TRBJ1-2 TRBD1 15
CASSRQGQVNTEAFF TGTGCCAGCTCCCGCCAGGGGCAAGTGAACACTGAAGCTTTCTTT TRBV25-1 few TRBJ1-1 NA 15
CASSPGTGETEAFF TGCGCCAGCAGCCCCGGGACAGGGGAAACTGAAGCTTTCTTT TRBV10-1 few TRBJ1-1 TRBD1 14
CASSVELVATSTDTQYF TGTGCCAGCAGTGTCGAATTAGTAGCAACTAGCACAGATACGCAGTATTTT TRBV9 NA TRBJ2-3 NA 17
CASSDGIGQYF TGTGCCAGCAGTGACGGGATCGGACAGTACTTC TRBV6-5 NA TRBJ2-7 NA 11
CSAAHRQVSSTDTQYF TGCAGCGCCGCCCATCGGCAGGTTTCTAGCACAGATACGCAGTATTTT TRBV29-1 NA TRBJ2-3 NA 16
CASIRGTGGSGYTF TGTGCCAGCATTCGTGGGACAGGGGGCTCGGGCTACACCTTC TRBV28 once TRBJ1-2 TRBD1 14
CASSSAGVDTQYF TGTGCCAGCAGCTCGGCAGGGGTTGATACGCAGTATTTT TRBV5-8 NA TRBJ2-3 NA 13
CASSVESGTYNEQFF TGTGCCAGCAGCGTAGAGAGCGGTACCTACAATGAGCAGTTCTTC TRBV9 NA TRBJ2-1 NA 15
CASSFSGYTDTQYF TGTGCCAGCAGTTTTTCGGGATACACAGATACGCAGTATTTT TRBV28 NA TRBJ2-3 NA 14
CASSHLAVETQYF TGCGCCAGCAGCCACTTAGCGGTAGAGACCCAGTACTTC TRBV4-1 few TRBJ2-5 NA 13
CASLRGNQETQYF TGCGCCAGCTTACGAGGGAATCAAGAGACCCAGTACTTC TRBV10-2 NA TRBJ2-5 NA 13
CASSPTGGGGYTF TGTGCCAGCAGCCCCACAGGGGGAGGCGGCTACACCTTC TRBV7-8 NA TRBJ1-2 TRBD1 13
CASSLRGGGYEQYF TGTGCCAGCAGTTTACGGGGAGGGGGCTACGAGCAGTACTTC TRBV28 NA TRBJ2-7 NA 14
CASSRFDSYEQYF TGTGCCAGCAGCAGGTTTGACAGCTACGAGCAGTACTTC TRBV6-4 NA TRBJ2-7 NA 13
CLGGVSNQPQHF TGCCTGGGAGGTGTTAGCAATCAGCCCCAGCATTTT TRBV11-2 NA TRBJ1-5 NA 12
CASSFRGSYGYTF TGTGCCAGCAGTTTCCGGGGGAGCTATGGCTACACCTTC TRBV27 NA TRBJ1-2 NA 13
CASSLGQVLDSPLHF TGCGCCAGCAGCCTGGGACAGGTCCTGGATTCACCCCTCCACTTT TRBV5-1 once TRBJ1-6 TRBD1 15
CASSQGPSYEQYF TGCGCCAGCAGCCAAGGGCCCTCCTACGAGCAGTACTTC TRBV4-1 NA TRBJ2-7 NA 13
CASSFGGSQPQHF TGTGCCAGCAGCTTCGGGGGTTCCCAGCCCCAGCATTTT TRBV7-2 few TRBJ1-5 NA 13
CASSLVGSYEQYF TGTGCCAGCAGTTTGGTGGGGAGCTACGAGCAGTACTTC TRBV28 NA TRBJ2-7 NA 13
CASSQGQGASSRTDTQYF TGCGCCAGCAGCCAAGGGCAGGGGGCATCTTCTAGGACAGATACGCAGTATTTT TRBV4-3 once TRBJ2-3 TRBD1 18
CASSFSVGDYGYTF TGTGCCAGCAGCTTTTCCGTGGGCGACTATGGCTACACCTTC TRBV5-6 NA TRBJ1-2 NA 14
CASGREGMSPLHF TGTGCCAGCGGGAGGGAGGGGATGTCACCCCTCCACTTT TRBV2 few TRBJ1-6 NA 13
CASSQAGLAGNEQFF TGTGCCAGCAGCCAGGCGGGACTAGCGGGCAATGAGCAGTTCTTC TRBV7-6 NA TRBJ2-1 TRBD2 15
CASSGAGGYEQYF TGTGCCAGCAGCGGGGCCGGTGGGTACGAGCAGTACTTC TRBV9 NA TRBJ2-7 NA 13
CASSQETGTEAFF TGCGCCAGCAGCCAAGAGACAGGCACTGAAGCTTTCTTT TRBV4-3 NA TRBJ1-1 NA 13
CASSLYDRLSGNTIYF TGTGCCAGCAGCTTATACGACAGGCTGTCCGGAAACACCATATATTTT TRBV5-4 NA TRBJ1-3 NA 16
CASSDRVNQPQHF TGTGCCAGCAGCGACAGGGTGAATCAGCCCCAGCATTTT TRBV6-5 few TRBJ1-5 TRBD1 13
CATAGQGQETQYF TGTGCCACCGCGGGACAGGGCCAAGAGACCCAGTACTTC TRBV2 once TRBJ2-5 TRBD1 13
CASSPYGTGTDTQYF TGTGCCAGCAGCCCTTACGGGACAGGCACAGATACGCAGTATTTT TRBV9 NA TRBJ2-3 TRBD1 15
CSVLKAGGPGETQYF TGCAGCGTTTTAAAAGCGGGGGGGCCGGGAGAGACCCAGTACTTC TRBV29-1 NA TRBJ2-5 TRBD2 15
CASSPRERGPTGELFF TGTGCCAGTTCCCCTCGGGAGAGGGGGCCCACCGGGGAGCTGTTTTTT TRBV2 NA TRBJ2-2 NA 16
CATSGTGRDQPQHF TGTGCCACGTCCGGGACAGGGCGGGATCAGCCCCAGCATTTT TRBV2 few TRBJ1-5 TRBD1 14